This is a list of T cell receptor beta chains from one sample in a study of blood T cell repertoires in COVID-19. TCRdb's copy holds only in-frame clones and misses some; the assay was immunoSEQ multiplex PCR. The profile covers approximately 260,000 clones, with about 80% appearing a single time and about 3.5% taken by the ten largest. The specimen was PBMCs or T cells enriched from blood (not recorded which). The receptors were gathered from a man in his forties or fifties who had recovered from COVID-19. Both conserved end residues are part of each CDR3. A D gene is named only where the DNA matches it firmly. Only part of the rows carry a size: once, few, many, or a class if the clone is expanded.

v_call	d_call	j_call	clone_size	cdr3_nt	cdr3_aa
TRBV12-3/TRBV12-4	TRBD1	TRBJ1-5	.	TGTGCCAGCAGTAGGGACAGGGGCCAGCCCCAGCATTTT	CASSRDRGQPQHF
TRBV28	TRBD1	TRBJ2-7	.	TGTGCCAGCGGACAGGAACACTACGAGCAGTACTTC	CASGQEHYEQYF
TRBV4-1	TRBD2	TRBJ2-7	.	TGCGCCAGCAGCCAAGAGACCACTAGCGGGGGGGCGAAGGACTACGAGCAGTACTTC	CASSQETTSGGAKDYEQYF
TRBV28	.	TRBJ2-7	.	TGTGCCAGCAGTCGACTCACTAGCAACGAGCAGTACTTC	CASSRLTSNEQYF
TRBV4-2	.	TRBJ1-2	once	TGTGCCAGCAGCCAGAATGGGGGGGGTGGCTACACCTTC	CASSQNGGGGYTF
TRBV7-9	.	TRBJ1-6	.	TGTGCCAGCAGCGGTTCGGGGGTGGTCTATAATTCACCCCTCCACTTT	CASSGSGVVYNSPLHF
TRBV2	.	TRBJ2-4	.	TGTGCCAGCAGTGAGGGCACCATCAAAAACATTCAGTACTTC	CASSEGTIKNIQYF
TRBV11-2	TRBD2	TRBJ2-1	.	TGTGCCAGCAGCTTACAGCGGGGGAAGATATACAATGAGCAGTTCTTC	CASSLQRGKIYNEQFF
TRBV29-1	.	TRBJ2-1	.	TGCAGCACCTCCAGGGGGGCTAGCGGGCTCATTCATGAGCAGTTCTTC	CSTSRGASGLIHEQFF
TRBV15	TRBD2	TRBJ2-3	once	TGTGCCACCAGCAGAGCTGGCGGGGGGGCCGTTACAGATACGCAGTATTTT	CATSRAGGGAVTDTQYF
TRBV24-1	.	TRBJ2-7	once	TGTGCCACCAGTGATCCCAGGGGTGGGAGCCCCCACGAGCAGTACTTC	CATSDPRGGSPHEQYF
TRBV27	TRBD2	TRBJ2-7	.	TGTGCCAGCAGGTGGGGGGGAGCAGGGCGCGCGGAGCAGTACTTC	CASRWGGAGRAEQYF
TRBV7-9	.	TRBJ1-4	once	TGTGCCAGCAGCTTAGGCACTAGCGGGTTAGGCGAAAAACTGTTTTTT	CASSLGTSGLGEKLFF
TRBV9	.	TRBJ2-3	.	TGTGCCAGCAGGGTTGGGCGGGGGCACCCAGATACGCAGTATTTT	CASRVGRGHPDTQYF
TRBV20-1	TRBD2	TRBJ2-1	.	TGCAGTGCTAGTTCACTTAGCGGGGGGGATTACAATGAGCAGTTCTTC	CSASSLSGGDYNEQFF
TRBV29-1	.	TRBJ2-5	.	TGCAGCGTTACCGGGACTCTAGAGACCCAGTACTTC	CSVTGTLETQYF
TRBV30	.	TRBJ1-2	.	TGTGCCTGGAGTGCACTACGGGGCTACACCTTC	CAWSALRGYTF
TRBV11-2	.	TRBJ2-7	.	TGTGCCAGCAGCCTCACTCCGACCTACGAGCAGTACTTC	CASSLTPTYEQYF
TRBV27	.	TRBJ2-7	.	TGTGCCAGCAGTCCCCCAAGGGGTAGGGCCGGTTTATACGAGCAGTACTTC	CASSPPRGRAGLYEQYF
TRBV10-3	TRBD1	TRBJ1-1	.	TGTGCCATCAGTGTTGGACAGGCCCAGAACACTGAAGCTTTCTTT	CAISVGQAQNTEAFF
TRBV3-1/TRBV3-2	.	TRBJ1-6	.	TGTGCCAGCAGCCAAGAGGGGACTATCACCTATAATTCACCCCTCCACTTT	CASSQEGTITYNSPLHF
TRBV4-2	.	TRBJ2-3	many	TGTGCCAGCAGCCCAAAAGGGGCGGGGGCGGCAGATACGCAGTATTTT	CASSPKGAGAADTQYF
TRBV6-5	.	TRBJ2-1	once	TGTGCCAGCAGTTACCTTTCTTTCTCTCGTCCCAATGAGCAGTTCTTC	CASSYLSFSRPNEQFF
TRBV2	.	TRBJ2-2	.	TGTGCCAGCAGACCTCAGGGCACCGGGGAGCTGTTTTTT	CASRPQGTGELFF